This TCR beta chain stems from a study of control samples from healthy donors and cancer patients. Assay used: immunoSEQ multiplex PCR; TCRdb lists only in-frame clones, some missing. The sample yields around 99,000 clones, around nine tenths seen once. The sequence derives from a woman aged 50 to 60 in good health. The source material was blood.

CDR3 bases: TGTGCCAGCAGCTTAGCCTTAGCGAACTCCTACAATGAGCAGTTCTTC. It yields the protein CASSLALANSYNEQFF. The V call is TRBV11-2, the J call TRBJ2-1; D may be TRBD2 (5 bases). CDR3 length: 16 residues. Between the trimmed V and J ends, which lost 1 base and 0 bases, there was a span of 10 bases. Germline values: CDR1 SGHAT, CDR2 FQNNGV. The whole variable domain, remainder taken from reference TRBV11-2 and TRBJ2-1, is EAGVAQSPRYKIIEKRQSVAFWCNPISGHATLYWYQQILGQGPKLLIQFQNNGVVDDSQLPKDRFSAERLKGVDSTLKIQPAKLEDSAVYLCASSLALANSYNEQFFGPGTRLTVL.